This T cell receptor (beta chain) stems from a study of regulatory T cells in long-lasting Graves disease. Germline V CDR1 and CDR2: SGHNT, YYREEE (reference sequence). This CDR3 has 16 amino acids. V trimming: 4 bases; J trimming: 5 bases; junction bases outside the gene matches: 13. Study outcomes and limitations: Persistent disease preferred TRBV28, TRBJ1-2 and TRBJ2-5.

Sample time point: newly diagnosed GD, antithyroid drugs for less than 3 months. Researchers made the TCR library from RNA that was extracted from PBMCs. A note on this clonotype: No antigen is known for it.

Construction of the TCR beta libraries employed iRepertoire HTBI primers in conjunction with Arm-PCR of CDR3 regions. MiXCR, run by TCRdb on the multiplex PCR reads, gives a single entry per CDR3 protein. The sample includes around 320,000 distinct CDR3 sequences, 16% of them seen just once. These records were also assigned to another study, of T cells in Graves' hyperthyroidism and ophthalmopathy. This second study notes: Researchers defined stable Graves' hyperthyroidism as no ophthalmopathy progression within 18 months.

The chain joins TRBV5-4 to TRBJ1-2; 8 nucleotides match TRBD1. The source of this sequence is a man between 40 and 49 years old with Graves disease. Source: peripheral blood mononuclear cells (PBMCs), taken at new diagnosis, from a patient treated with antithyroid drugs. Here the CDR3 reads CASSSGRDRSLYGYTF. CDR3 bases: TGTGCCAGCAGCAGCGGACGGGACAGGTCGTTGTATGGCTACACCTTC.